The rows below give T cell receptor beta chains drawn from one sample of a study of T cell repertoires in cytomegalovirus infection. TCRdb called the reads again in MiXCR, with one record for every CDR3 protein. Of about 740,000 distinct CDR3 sequences detected, 30% to 35% appear once; the ten largest clones hold 15% to 20%. No antigen has been identified for these receptors. The material was cultured PBMCs, obtained from culture after CMV antigen stimulation. These receptors all stem from a human donor in good health (CMV status not recorded). Some clones in this sample may be carry-over from other donors' samples. Each CDR3 is given with its conserved first and last residue. The D gene is left open where the match is weak. Clone size, where shown, is once, few, many, or a class for clones that have expanded.

J	size	V	D	CDR3	DNA
TRBJ2-5	-	TRBV7-2	-	CASSPRRVLQETQYF	TGTGCCAGCAGCCCCCGGCGTGTTCTCCAAGAGACCCAGTACTTC
TRBJ2-1	once	TRBV20-1	TRBD2	CSARDRRTSVYNEQFF	TGCAGTGCTAGAGATCGTAGGACTAGCGTATACAATGAGCAGTTCTTC
TRBJ2-1	many	TRBV7-2	TRBD1	CASSPRTGLESNEQFF	TGTGCCAGCAGCCCGAGGACAGGTCTGGAGAGCAATGAGCAGTTCTTC
TRBJ1-3	many	TRBV7-8	-	CASSLAGSSGNTIYF	TGTGCCAGCAGCTTAGCGGGCAGCTCTGGAAACACCATATATTTT
TRBJ2-7	-	TRBV19	-	CASSITGYGEQYF	TGTGCCAGTAGTATCACAGGGTACGGCGAGCAGTACTTC
TRBJ1-5	few	TRBV6-6	-	CASSGSGTPNQPQHF	TGTGCCAGCAGTGGTTCCGGGACCCCTAATCAGCCCCAGCATTTT
TRBJ2-7	-	TRBV12-5	TRBD1	CASGAGDDRDHEQYF	TGTGCTAGTGGTGCAGGCGACGACAGGGACCACGAGCAGTACTTC
TRBJ1-4	few	TRBV6-5	-	CRTRASREKLFF	TGTAGGACCCGGGCATCCCGAGAAAAACTGTTTTTT
TRBJ1-5	-	TRBV20-1	-	CSAREGFSNQPQHF	TGCAGTGCTAGAGAGGGTTTTAGCAATCAGCCCCAGCATTTT
TRBJ2-1	-	TRBV20-1	-	CSARDAMKSGPFDEQFF	TGCAGTGCTAGAGATGCAATGAAATCGGGTCCGTTCGATGAGCAGTTCTTC
TRBJ1-6	-	TRBV12-3/TRBV12-4	TRBD1	CASSLDLFLTGGAFNSPLHF	TGTGCCAGCAGTTTGGATCTGTTCCTGACAGGGGGCGCTTTTAATTCACCCCTCCACTTT
TRBJ2-4	few	TRBV2	-	CASRLNRAIAKNIQYF	TGTGCCAGCAGACTTAATAGAGCAATAGCCAAAAACATTCAGTACTTC
TRBJ2-1	-	TRBV20-1	-	CSAGPESSYNEQFF	TGCAGTGCTGGACCGGAAAGCTCCTACAATGAGCAGTTCTTC
TRBJ2-3	many	TRBV7-8	-	CASSPKRVSSTDTQYF	TGTGCCAGCAGCCCAAAGCGGGTTTCTAGCACAGATACGCAGTATTTT
TRBJ1-4	-	TRBV5-6	-	CASSFAGDEKLFF	TGTGCCAGCAGCTTCGCGGGGGATGAAAAACTGTTTTTT
TRBJ2-7	-	TRBV7-6	-	CASSVTVEQYF	TGTGCCAGCAGCGTGACAGTTGAGCAGTACTTC
TRBJ2-1	-	TRBV7-2	-	CASSPGLEGYNEQFF	TGTGCCAGCAGCCCAGGACTGGAGGGGTACAATGAGCAGTTCTTC
TRBJ1-5	few	TRBV6-1	-	CASSNRDGVNQPQHF	TGTGCCAGCAGTAACCGGGACGGAGTCAATCAGCCCCAGCATTTT
TRBJ1-1	few	TRBV11-2	-	CASSLSRGNAEAFF	TGTGCCAGCAGCTTATCTCGAGGGAACGCTGAAGCTTTCTTT
TRBJ2-7	many	TRBV7-2	-	CASSSGQGGPREQYF	TGTGCCAGCAGCTCCGGTCAGGGGGGTCCCCGCGAGCAGTACTTC
TRBJ2-2	many	TRBV12-3/TRBV12-4	-	CASSLSRAGELFF	TGTGCCAGCAGTTTAAGCCGGGCCGGGGAGCTGTTTTTT
TRBJ2-1	many	TRBV7-8	-	CASSLGRMVEIF	TGTGCCAGCAGCCTCGGACGGATGGTTGAGATCTTC
TRBJ2-5	few	TRBV27	-	CASSLSFPGMAIETQYF	TGTGCCAGCAGTTTATCGTTCCCAGGGATGGCGATTGAGACCCAGTACTTC
TRBJ2-5	few	TRBV6-5	-	CASSYTRTVTTQYF	TGTGCCAGCAGTTACACCCGGACCGTAACGACCCAGTACTTC
TRBJ1-1	-	TRBV5-1	-	CASSWVDRNTEAFF	TGCGCCAGCAGCTGGGTGGACAGAAACACTGAAGCTTTCTTT
TRBJ1-1	few	TRBV4-1	-	CASSQGPGENTEAFF	TGCGCCAGCAGCCAAGGCCCCGGGGAGAACACTGAAGCTTTCTTT
TRBJ2-7	-	TRBV12-3/TRBV12-4	-	CASSRNPVLDEQYF	TGTGCCAGCAGCCGTAACCCCGTCCTAGACGAGCAGTACTTC
TRBJ1-2	-	TRBV29-1	-	CSVAGAADGYTF	TGCAGCGTTGCCGGGGCAGCCGATGGCTACACCTTC
TRBJ1-6	-	TRBV2	-	CASSEGGSSYNSPLHF	TGTGCCAGCAGTGAAGGTGGGAGCTCCTATAATTCACCCCTCCACTTT
TRBJ1-5	once	TRBV25-1	-	CASSEGDRDQPQHF	TGTGCCAGCAGTGAAGGTGACCGAGATCAGCCCCAGCATTTT
TRBJ1-5	-	TRBV7-2	TRBD1	CASSLAVDRGGQPQHF	TGTGCCAGCAGCTTAGCCGTGGACAGGGGTGGTCAGCCCCAGCATTTT
TRBJ1-1	-	TRBV20-1	TRBD1	CSARDGGRGRTEAFF	TGCAGTGCTAGAGATGGGGGCAGGGGGCGGACTGAAGCTTTCTTT
TRBJ1-4	-	TRBV6-6	-	CASSDHGGGSEKLFF	TGTGCCAGCAGTGACCATGGCGGTGGTAGTGAAAAACTGTTTTTT
TRBJ2-1	few	TRBV12-3/TRBV12-4	TRBD2	CASSFRLAGKGDEQFF	TGTGCCAGCAGTTTCCGACTAGCGGGGAAGGGGGATGAGCAGTTCTTC
TRBJ2-7	few	TRBV5-1	-	CASSNKGTFYEQYF	TGCGCCAGCAGCAACAAGGGTACTTTCTACGAGCAGTACTTC
TRBJ1-1	few	TRBV6-1	-	CASSAADTEAFF	TGTGCCAGCAGTGCAGCGGACACTGAAGCTTTCTTT
TRBJ2-3	many	TRBV7-6	-	CASSVGAGIVGTDTQYF	TGTGCCAGCAGCGTTGGAGCAGGGATTGTTGGCACAGATACGCAGTATTTT
TRBJ2-3	-	TRBV6-1	-	CVSGDTQYF	TGTGTCTCAGGGGATACGCAGTATTTT
TRBJ2-7	few	TRBV6-5	-	CASTGANYEQYF	TGTGCCAGCACGGGAGCCAACTACGAGCAGTACTTC
TRBJ2-5	few	TRBV7-6	-	CASSLIGGGETQYF	TGTGCCAGCAGCTTAATAGGGGGGGGTGAGACCCAGTACTTC
TRBJ1-1	medium-sized	TRBV7-2	-	CASSRGRDEAFF	TGTGCCAGCAGCCGAGGACGCGATGAAGCTTTCTTT
TRBJ2-3	few	TRBV5-1	TRBD2	CASSFWGGRNTQYF	TGCGCCAGCAGCTTTTGGGGGGGTCGGAATACGCAGTATTTT
TRBJ2-5	-	TRBV28	TRBD2	CAAAGGQETQYF	TGTGCCGCCGCCGGGGGGCAAGAGACCCAGTACTTC
TRBJ2-7	many	TRBV7-2	-	CASSIDISGWSRSYEQYF	TGTGCCAGCAGTATAGATATTAGTGGCTGGAGTCGCTCCTACGAGCAGTACTTC
TRBJ2-1	-	TRBV6-2/TRBV6-3	TRBD1	CASTGTADNEQFF	TGTGCCAGCACCGGGACAGCCGACAATGAGCAGTTCTTC
TRBJ1-2	-	TRBV7-9	TRBD1	CASSEWDRGQDGYTF	TGTGCCAGCAGCGAGTGGGACAGGGGGCAGGATGGCTACACCTTC
TRBJ2-1	-	TRBV20-1	-	CSAIGYNEQFF	TGCAGTGCTATTGGGTACAATGAGCAGTTCTTC
TRBJ2-2	-	TRBV19	-	CASTGPGAGELFF	TGTGCCAGTACTGGCCCGGGAGCCGGGGAGCTGTTTTTT
TRBJ1-2	few	TRBV6-1	-	CASKPTVAFGYTF	TGTGCCAGCAAACCAACGGTAGCCTTTGGCTACACCTTC
TRBJ2-3	-	TRBV5-1	-	CASSNPGADTQYF	TGCGCCAGCAGCAACCCGGGAGCAGATACGCAGTATTTT
TRBJ2-1	many	TRBV7-2	-	CASSFAWDEQFF	TGTGCCAGCAGCTTCGCCTGGGATGAGCAGTTCTTC
TRBJ2-1	-	TRBV4-3	-	CASSQTGRNEQFF	TGCGCCAGCAGCCAAACCGGACGCAATGAGCAGTTCTTC
TRBJ2-1	many	TRBV7-2	TRBD2	CASSLSGTTLYNEQFF	TGTGCCAGCAGCTTATCAGGGACTACCCTCTACAATGAGCAGTTCTTC